The 18 T cell receptor beta chains below all came from one sample that was sequenced in a study of T cell changes during pregnancy in multiple sclerosis. TCRdb keeps only in-frame clones here, not all; method: immunoSEQ multiplex PCR. This sample yields 64,000 or so clones, of which 92% are seen a single time; about 2.5% belongs to the top ten. The input for sequencing was peripheral blood, taken in the first trimester of pregnancy. Every receptor here comes from a female donor with multiple sclerosis, enrolled in a pregnancy study.

The chain uses TRBV25-1 and TRBJ2-7; D remains unclear. V shed 3 bases and J shed 3 bases, with 12 bases lying between them. Germline CDR1 is MGHDK and CDR2 is SYGVNS. The CDR3 sequence is 14 residues long. The DNA for the CDR3 is TGTGCCAGCAGTGACCCATCCTCGGGCTACGAGCAGTACTTC. Translation gives CASSDPSSGYEQYF.

This clone came up once. In DNA form, the CDR3 reads TGTGCCAGCAGCTCTAGCGGACGCACAGATACGCAGTATTTT. Residues: CASSSSGRTDTQYF. The V and J genes are TRBV5-4 and TRBJ2-3; TRBD2 agrees at 7 bases. The CDR3 sequence is 14 residues long. J lost 1 base, V lost 3 bases, and 2 bases had no gene match. The V gene's germline CDR1 is SGHNT and CDR2 YYREEE (reference sequence). The entire variable domain, with the rest obtained from reference TRBV5-4 and TRBJ2-3, is as follows: ETGVTQSPTHLIKTRGQQVTLRCSSQSGHNTVSWYQQALGQGPQFIFQYYREEENGRGNFPPRFSGLQFPNYSSELNVNALELDDSALYLCASSSSGRTDTQYFGPGTRLTVL.

The chain combines TRBV30 with TRBJ2-1, with 10 bases lining up with TRBD1. The CDR3 is made up of 15 amino acids. Germline CDR1 GTSNPN, CDR2 SVGIG (reference sequence). Trimming cost V 0 bases and J 8 bases; bases outside gene matches: 7. The CDR3 bases are TGTGCCTGGAGTGTTGGGACAGGGGACCTAGATGAGCAGTTCTTC. Translated: CAWSVGTGDLDEQFF.

The chain is built from TRBV2 and TRBJ1-5; tentatively, D is TRBD1 (6 bases). Trimming left V 6 bases short and J 7 bases short, with 13 bases between. The CDR3 spans 13 residues. Germline V gene data show CDR1 as SNHLY and CDR2 as FYNNEI. CDR3 residues: CASSTGFWQPQHF. CDR3 in DNA: TGTGCCAGCAGCACAGGGTTCTGGCAGCCCCAGCATTTT.

CDR3 DNA sequence: TGTGCCAGCAGTGCGACAGGGGCGAATCAGCCCCAGCATTTT. Amino acid sequence: CASSATGANQPQHF. The gene calls are TRBV27 and TRBJ1-5; 8 nucleotides line up with TRBD1. The V and J ends lost 5 bases and 4 bases, in that order; junction bases with no gene match: 4. The V gene's germline CDR1 is MNHEY and CDR2 SMNVEV (reference sequence). This CDR3 has 14 amino acids.

V gene TRBV19 combines with J gene TRBJ1-5; D gene uncertain. Germline V gene lookup returns CDR1 LNHDA and CDR2 SQIVND (reference sequence). V was pared by 3 bases and J by 5 bases, with 8 bases between. CDR3 length: 13 residues. The CDR3 here is CASSMVTHQPQHF. The CDR3 nucleotides read TGTGCCAGTAGTATGGTCACTCATCAGCCCCAGCATTTT.

V gene TRBV7-9 combines with J gene TRBJ2-5, with 7 bases fitting TRBD1. CDR3 size: 15 residues. The V gene end was trimmed by 5 bases and the J gene end by 0 bases; junction bases not matched to a gene: 6. Germline V gene sequence: CDR1 SEHNR, CDR2 FQNEAQ (reference sequence). This CDR3 reads CASSTDRAYQETQYF. For the CDR3, the DNA is TGTGCCAGCAGCACCGACAGGGCCTACCAAGAGACCCAGTACTTC.

The gene calls are TRBV18 and TRBJ2-7; 10 bases are shared with TRBD1. J was trimmed by 5 bases and V by 2 bases; bases with no gene match: 6. Germline CDR1 KGHSH, CDR2 LQKENI. This CDR3 is 15 amino acids long. The CDR3 DNA reads as TGTGCCAGCTCACCATATCGACAGGGGGCTGACGAGCAGTACTTC. Translating gives CASSPYRQGADEQYF. Filled out from reference TRBV18 and TRBJ2-7, the complete variable domain reads NAGVMQNPRHLVRRRGQEARLRCSPMKGHSHVYWYRQLPEEGLKFMVYLQKENIIDESGMPKERFSAEFPKEGPSILRIQQVVRGDSAAYFCASSPYRQGADEQYFGPGTRLTVT.

The chain combines TRBV7-2 with TRBJ2-5; 8 nucleotides line up with TRBD2. Germline V CDR1 and CDR2: SGHTA, FQGNSA. CDR3 length: 16 amino acids. V gave up 2 bases and J gave up 4 bases; unmatched junction bases: 9. The CDR3 coding sequence is TGTGCCAGCAGCTTATTGAGTCTAGCGGGTGGAGAGACCCAGTACTTC. Amino acids: CASSLLSLAGGETQYF.

This clone was observed a single time. This sequence joins TRBV19 and TRBJ1-1; D remains unclear. The CDR3 is made up of 14 amino acids. Germline values: CDR1 LNHDA, CDR2 SQIVND (reference sequence). Deletions cut 7 bases from V and 1 base from J, with 13 bases between. The CDR3 region has the DNA TGTGCCAGTAAAGTAGGCGGCCCGAACACTGAAGCTTTCTTT. Encoded protein: CASKVGGPNTEAFF.

V gene TRBV28 combines with J gene TRBJ1-2; 8 bases are a match to TRBD1. Losses at the gene ends were 5 bases for V and 8 bases for J; bases not matched to a gene: 13. The CDR3 totals 15 residues. In germline, CDR1 is MDHEN, CDR2 SYDVKM. The CDR3 region has the DNA TGTGCCAGCAGTCTAGACAGGGGCCCCCTTGACGGCTACACCTTC. Protein sequence: CASSLDRGPLDGYTF.

The chain combines TRBV7-2 with TRBJ2-7; unclear D gene. Germline assignment: CDR1 SGHTA and CDR2 FQGNSA. V gave up 7 bases and J gave up 4 bases, with 8 bases separating them. The CDR3 is 11 residues long. This CDR3 is CASTHGYEQYF. The CDR3 nucleotides read TGTGCCAGCACCCACGGGTACGAGCAGTACTTC.

V gene TRBV9 combines with J gene TRBJ1-1, with D unclear. Germline lookup yields CDR1 SGDLS and CDR2 YYNGEE. The length of the CDR3 is 13 residues. The germline V and J ends were trimmed by 3 bases and 4 bases, with 10 bases remaining between them. The CDR3 nucleotides read TGTGCCAGCAGCGCCGAGACGGGCACTGAAGCTTTCTTT. It specifies CASSAETGTEAFF.

The chain links TRBV5-5 to TRBJ2-1; TRBD2 aligns across 7 bases. From germline, CDR1 is SGHKS and CDR2 YYEKEE (reference sequence). The CDR3 has 15 residues. The V and J ends lost 1 base and 2 bases, in that order; junction bases with no gene match: 3. This CDR3 is CASSLSGVAYNEQFF. CDR3 DNA: TGTGCCAGCAGCTTGAGCGGGGTGGCCTACAATGAGCAGTTCTTC.

The chain combines TRBV15 with TRBJ1-1; D is perhaps TRBD1 (5 bases). The CDR3 is 12 amino acids. CDR1 is LNHNV and CDR2 is YYDKDF in the germline V gene (reference sequence). The V and J ends lost 9 bases and 1 base respectively, with 9 bases between them. As DNA, the CDR3 is TGTGCCACGGGGCCGGAGAACACTGAAGCTTTCTTT. It codes for CATGPENTEAFF.

CDR3 bases: TGTGCCAGCGCCTTGGGCAGCCAAGAGACCCAGTACTTC. Encoded protein: CASALGSQETQYF. This chain links TRBV7-3 with TRBJ2-5; unclear D gene. V was shortened by 8 bases and J by 1 base, with 11 bases between the two germline ends. Germline CDR1 SGHTA, CDR2 FQGTGA. This CDR3 is 13 amino acids long.

The J gene is TRBJ2-3, the V gene TRBV27; 15 bases map to TRBD2. This CDR3 comprises 19 residues. Per the germline V gene, CDR1 is MNHEY and CDR2 is SMNVEV (reference sequence). J lost 3 bases, V lost 7 bases, and 14 bases had no gene match. The DNA of the CDR3 is TGTGCCAGCAAATCCCGGACTAGCGGGAGGGCCTCTTTGACAGATACGCAGTATTTT. Its translation is CASKSRTSGRASLTDTQYF.

The sample holds one count of this clone. This chain joins TRBV27 and TRBJ2-7, with a weak D call TRBD1 (5 bases). V gave up 1 base and J gave up 3 bases, with 10 bases separating them. This CDR3 spans 14 amino acids. CDR1 and CDR2 from the germline V gene are MNHEY and SMNVEV (reference sequence). For the CDR3, the DNA is TGTGCCAGCAGTTTATATCCAGGGCACTACGAGCAGTACTTC. This encodes CASSLYPGHYEQYF.